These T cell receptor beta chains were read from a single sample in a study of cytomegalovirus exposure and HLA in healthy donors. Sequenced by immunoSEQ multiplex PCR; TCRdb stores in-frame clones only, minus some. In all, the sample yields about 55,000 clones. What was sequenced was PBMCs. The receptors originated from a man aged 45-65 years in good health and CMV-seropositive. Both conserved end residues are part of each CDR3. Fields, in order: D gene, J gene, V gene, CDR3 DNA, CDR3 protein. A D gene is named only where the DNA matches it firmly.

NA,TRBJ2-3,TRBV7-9,TGTGCCAGCAGCTTAGGTAGGGGGTACACAGATACGCAGTATTTT,CASSLGRGYTDTQYF
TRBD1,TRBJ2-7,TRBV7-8,TGTGCCAGCAGCTTAGCGGGGACAGGGACATTTGGCGAGCAGTACTTC,CASSLAGTGTFGEQYF
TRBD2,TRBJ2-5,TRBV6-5,TGTGCCAGCAGTTCCACGACTAGCGTAGAGACCCAGTACTTC,CASSSTTSVETQYF
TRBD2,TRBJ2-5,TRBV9,TGTGCCAGCAGCGTAGATCCGAGGACTAGCGGGGGGGAGGCCCAGTACTTC,CASSVDPRTSGGEAQYF
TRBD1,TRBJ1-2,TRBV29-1,TGCAGCGTTGTGGACAGGGAAGAACAAACCTTC,CSVVDREEQTF
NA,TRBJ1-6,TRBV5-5,TGTGCCAGCAGCTGGGAACAGGGAGCCAATTCACCCCTCCACTTT,CASSWEQGANSPLHF
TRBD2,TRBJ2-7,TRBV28,TGTGCCAGCAGTTTATTAACTAGCGGGGGGATCTCAGAGCAGTACTTC,CASSLLTSGGISEQYF
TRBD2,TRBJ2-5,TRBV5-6,TGTGCCAGCAGCCCACTAGCGGGAGAAGGAGAGACCCAGTACTTC,CASSPLAGEGETQYF
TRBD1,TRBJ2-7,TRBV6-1,TGTGCCAGCAAGGGGGACAGGCCGACCTACGAGCAGTACTTC,CASKGDRPTYEQYF
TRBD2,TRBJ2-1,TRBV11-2,TGTGCCAGCAGCTTAGATCCTAGCGGGAGAGCTGAGTTCTTC,CASSLDPSGRAEFF
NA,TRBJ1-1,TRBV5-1,TGCGCCAGCAGGACTCAGGGGATGGGTGAAGCTTTCTTT,CASRTQGMGEAFF
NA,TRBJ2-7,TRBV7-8,TGTGCCAGCAGCTTAGAACTAGGTTCCTACGAGCAGTACTTC,CASSLELGSYEQYF
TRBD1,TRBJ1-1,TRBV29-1,TGCAGCGTTGAACCAGGGGGCTTACGGACTGAAGCTTTCTTT,CSVEPGGLRTEAFF
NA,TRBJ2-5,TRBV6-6,TGTGCCAGCAGTTACGGGGGGACGACCCAGTACTTC,CASSYGGTTQYF
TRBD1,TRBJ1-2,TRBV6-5,TGTGCCAGCAGCTACAGGGGGAAAAACTATGGCTACACCTTC,CASSYRGKNYGYTF
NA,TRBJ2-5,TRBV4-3,TGCGCCAGCAGCCTCGAGACTAATCAAGAGACCCAGTACTTC,CASSLETNQETQYF
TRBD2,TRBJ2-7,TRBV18,TGTGCCAGCTCACCCCCCGGGGGGGCCTACGAGCAGTACTTC,CASSPPGGAYEQYF
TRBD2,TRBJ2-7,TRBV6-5,TGTGCCAGCAGTTACGGTCGACTAGCGGGTTTCTACGAGCAGTACTTC,CASSYGRLAGFYEQYF
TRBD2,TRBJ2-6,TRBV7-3,TGTGCCAGCAGCTCGGCGGGACTAGCGGGGCCGTCTGGGGCCAACGTCCTGACTTTC,CASSSAGLAGPSGANVLTF
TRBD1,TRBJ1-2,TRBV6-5,TGTGCCAGCAGTTCGGCGTCAGGGGGCGTCCGGGGCTACACCTTC,CASSSASGGVRGYTF
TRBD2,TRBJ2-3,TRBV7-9,TGTGCCAGCAGCTTCAAGCGGGGGTACACAGATACGCAGTATTTT,CASSFKRGYTDTQYF
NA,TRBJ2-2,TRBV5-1,TGCGCCAGCAGAGACGGGACAAGCACTTTTACCGGGGAGCTGTTTTTT,CASRDGTSTFTGELFF
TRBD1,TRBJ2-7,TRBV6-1,TGTGCCAGCGTTCAGGGGACAGCAGGCTACGAGCAGTACTTC,CASVQGTAGYEQYF
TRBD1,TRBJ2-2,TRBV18,TGTGCCAGCTCACCACCGACAGGGACCACCGGGGAGCTGTTTTTT,CASSPPTGTTGELFF
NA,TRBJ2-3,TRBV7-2,TGTGCCAGCAGCTTAGCCAGCCCTAGAGGGAGCACAGATACGCAGTATTTT,CASSLASPRGSTDTQYF
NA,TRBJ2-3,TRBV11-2,TGTGCCAGCAGCACGCTAGGGGGTATGACAGATACGCAGTATTTT,CASSTLGGMTDTQYF
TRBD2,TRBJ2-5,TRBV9,TGTGCCAGCAGCCCAACAGCGGGGCAAGAGACCCAGTACTTC,CASSPTAGQETQYF
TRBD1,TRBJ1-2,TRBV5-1,TGCGCCAGCAGCTTGGCCCCGGGACAGGGGAAAGGCTACACCTTC,CASSLAPGQGKGYTF
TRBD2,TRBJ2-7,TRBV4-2,TGTGCCAGCAGCCAAGAGCAAGGACTAGCGGACTACGAGCAGTACTTC,CASSQEQGLADYEQYF
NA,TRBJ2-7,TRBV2,TGTGCCAGCAAGGAGAACTACGAGCAGTACTTC,CASKENYEQYF
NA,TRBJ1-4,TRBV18,TGTGCCAGCTCACCACCCGGTACTAATGAAAAACTGTTTTTT,CASSPPGTNEKLFF
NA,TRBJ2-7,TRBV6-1,TGTGCCAGCGAATCCTTCGGGTCCTACGAGCAGTACTTC,CASESFGSYEQYF
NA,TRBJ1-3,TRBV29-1,TGCAGCGTGACAGAGTTCTCTGGAAACACCATATATTTT,CSVTEFSGNTIYF
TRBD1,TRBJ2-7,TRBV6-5,TGTGCCAGCACCCCTCGACAGGGGTCTTCCTACGAGCAGTACTTC,CASTPRQGSSYEQYF
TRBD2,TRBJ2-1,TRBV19,TGTGCCAGTAGCCGGGACTACTACAATGAGCAGTTCTTC,CASSRDYYNEQFF
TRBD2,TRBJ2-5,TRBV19,TGTGCCAGTAGTTCGACTAGCGGGGGTGAGACCCAGTACTTC,CASSSTSGGETQYF
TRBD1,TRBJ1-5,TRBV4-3,TGCGCCAGCAGCCAAAAAACCGGGACAGGGTATGAGCCCCAGCATTTT,CASSQKTGTGYEPQHF
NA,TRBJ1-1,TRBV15,TGTGCCACCAGCAGAGCGGGGGGGCCCATGAAGGCTTTCTTT,CATSRAGGPMKAFF
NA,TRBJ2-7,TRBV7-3,TGTGCCAGCAGCTTAATTGCCCCGGGGGAGCAGTACTTC,CASSLIAPGEQYF
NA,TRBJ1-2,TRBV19,TGTGCCAGTAGTACGAGGGTTAACTATGGCTACACCTTC,CASSTRVNYGYTF
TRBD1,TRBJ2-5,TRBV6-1,TGTGCCAGCAGATCGCTGGGACAGCAAGAGACCCAGTACTTC,CASRSLGQQETQYF
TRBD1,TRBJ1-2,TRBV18,TGTGCCAGCTCACCACCGACAGGGAATAACTATGGCTACACCTTC,CASSPPTGNNYGYTF
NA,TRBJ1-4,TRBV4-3,TGCGCCAGTTCGACAGACCTAAATGAAAAACTGTTTTTT,CASSTDLNEKLFF
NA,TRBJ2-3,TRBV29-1,TGCAGCGTTGATCTGGCTAGCACAGATACGCAGTATTTT,CSVDLASTDTQYF
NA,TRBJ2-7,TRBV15,TGTGCCACCAGCAGGGGGCCGCGCGAGGATCACGAGCAGTACTTC,CATSRGPREDHEQYF
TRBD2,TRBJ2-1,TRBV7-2,TGTGCCAGCAGCCGGACTAGCGGGTCGGGCGATGAGCAGTTCTTC,CASSRTSGSGDEQFF
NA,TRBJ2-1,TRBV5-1,TGCGCCAGCAGCTTGGCGGTAGGGATGGGAGATGAGCAGTTCTTC,CASSLAVGMGDEQFF
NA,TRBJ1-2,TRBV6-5,TGTGCCAGCAGTTACCGGGGTAGAAACTATGGCTACACCTTC,CASSYRGRNYGYTF
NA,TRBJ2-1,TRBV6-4,TGTGCCAGCAGTGAGGGGAGCAGGGGCCCCAGTGAGCAGTTCTTC,CASSEGSRGPSEQFF
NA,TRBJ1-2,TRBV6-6,TGTGCCAGCAGTTCCAGGTCCTGGGGCTACACCTTC,CASSSRSWGYTF
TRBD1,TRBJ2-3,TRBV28,TGTGCCAGCAGTTCGGGACAGGGGGCCCGCACAGATACGCAGTATTTT,CASSSGQGARTDTQYF
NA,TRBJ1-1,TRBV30,TGTGCCTGGCAGGGAAACACTGAAGCTTTCTTT,CAWQGNTEAFF
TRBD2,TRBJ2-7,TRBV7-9,TGTGCCAGCAGCCCTGGACTAGCGGGGTCTTCCTACGAGCAGTACTTC,CASSPGLAGSSYEQYF
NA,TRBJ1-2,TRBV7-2,TGTGCCAGCAGCTTAGTAGCTCGTGGGCAGACGGGATACACCTTC,CASSLVARGQTGYTF
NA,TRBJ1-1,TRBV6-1,TGTGCCAGCAGTTCTCACGGGACTGGGACGGGTGAAGCTTTCTTT,CASSSHGTGTGEAFF
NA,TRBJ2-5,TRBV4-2,TGTGCCAGCAGCCAAGATCTGGGCTTTCAAGAGACCCAGTACTTC,CASSQDLGFQETQYF
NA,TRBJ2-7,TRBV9,TGTGCCAGCAGCCCGCCCAGGGACGAGCAGTACTTC,CASSPPRDEQYF